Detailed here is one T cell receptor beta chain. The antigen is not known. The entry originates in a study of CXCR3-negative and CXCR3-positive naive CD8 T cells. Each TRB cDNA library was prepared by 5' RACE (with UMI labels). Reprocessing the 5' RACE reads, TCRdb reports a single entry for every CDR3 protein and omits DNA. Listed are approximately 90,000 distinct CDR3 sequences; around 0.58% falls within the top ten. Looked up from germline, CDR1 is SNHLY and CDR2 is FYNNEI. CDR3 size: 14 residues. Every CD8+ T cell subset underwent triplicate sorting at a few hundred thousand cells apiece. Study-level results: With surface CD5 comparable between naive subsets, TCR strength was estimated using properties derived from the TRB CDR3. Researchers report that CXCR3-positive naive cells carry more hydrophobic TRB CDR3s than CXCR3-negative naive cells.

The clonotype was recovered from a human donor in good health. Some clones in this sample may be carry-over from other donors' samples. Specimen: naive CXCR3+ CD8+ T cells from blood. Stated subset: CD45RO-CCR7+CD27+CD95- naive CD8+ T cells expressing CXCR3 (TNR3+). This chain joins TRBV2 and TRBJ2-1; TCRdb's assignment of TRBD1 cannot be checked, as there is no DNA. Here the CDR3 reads CATPWRGQMNKQFF.